These T cell receptor beta chains were read from a single sample in a study of blood T cell repertoires in COVID-19. Only in-frame clones appear in the TCRdb table, and some are missing; sequencing was by immunoSEQ multiplex PCR. The sample shows more than 300,000 clones, roughly 90% of them seen only once. Material for sequencing was PBMCs or T cells enriched from blood (not recorded which). The receptors shown here come from a woman under 40 who had recovered from COVID-19. Each CDR3 is given with its conserved first and last residue. D genes are given only for firm matches. Size values are once, few and many counts, or a class for expanded clones, and some rows have none.

J gene: TRBJ1-2
V gene: TRBV6-6
clone size: -
D gene: -
CDR3 protein: CASSQQGRTFGYTF
CDR3 DNA: TGTGCCAGCAGTCAACAGGGACGGACATTTGGCTACACCTTC

J gene: TRBJ2-3
V gene: TRBV7-2
clone size: -
D gene: -
CDR3 protein: CASSLSGLSTDTQYF
CDR3 DNA: TGTGCCAGCAGCTTATCGGGACTCTCCACAGATACGCAGTATTTT

J gene: TRBJ1-3
V gene: TRBV13
clone size: -
D gene: TRBD1
CDR3 protein: CASSLGQGDSGNTIYF
CDR3 DNA: TGTGCCAGCAGCCTGGGACAGGGAGACTCTGGAAACACCATATATTTT

J gene: TRBJ1-1
V gene: TRBV19
clone size: -
D gene: TRBD1
CDR3 protein: CASSLQGVNTEAFF
CDR3 DNA: TGTGCCAGTAGCTTACAGGGGGTGAACACTGAAGCTTTCTTT

J gene: TRBJ2-1
V gene: TRBV7-2
clone size: -
D gene: -
CDR3 protein: CASSPSRTGRGNEQFF
CDR3 DNA: TGTGCCAGCAGCCCGTCGCGGACAGGGAGGGGAAATGAGCAGTTCTTC

J gene: TRBJ2-3
V gene: TRBV10-1
clone size: -
D gene: TRBD2
CDR3 protein: CASILGTSRQVPMNTQYF
CDR3 DNA: TGCGCCAGCATCCTAGGGACTAGCAGGCAGGTACCGATGAATACGCAGTATTTT

J gene: TRBJ1-2
V gene: TRBV28
clone size: -
D gene: -
CDR3 protein: CASSPQGFYGYTF
CDR3 DNA: TGTGCCAGCAGTCCGCAGGGTTTCTATGGCTACACCTTC

J gene: TRBJ2-7
V gene: TRBV6-1
clone size: -
D gene: TRBD1
CDR3 protein: CASSGTRTGEGYEQYF
CDR3 DNA: TGTGCCAGCAGTGGGACAAGGACAGGGGAAGGCTACGAGCAGTACTTC

J gene: TRBJ2-2
V gene: TRBV5-1
clone size: -
D gene: TRBD1
CDR3 protein: CASSPGQGNTGELFF
CDR3 DNA: TGCGCCAGCAGCCCCGGACAGGGGAACACCGGGGAGCTGTTTTTT

J gene: TRBJ2-1
V gene: TRBV18
clone size: -
D gene: TRBD1
CDR3 protein: CASSPGTGGSNEQFF
CDR3 DNA: TGTGCCAGCTCACCTGGGACAGGGGGATCTAATGAGCAGTTCTTC

J gene: TRBJ2-5
V gene: TRBV11-3
clone size: -
D gene: TRBD2
CDR3 protein: CASSLGRGTRGSETQYF
CDR3 DNA: TGTGCCAGCAGCCTAGGACGAGGGACTAGGGGCTCAGAGACCCAGTACTTC

J gene: TRBJ1-1
V gene: TRBV12-3/TRBV12-4
clone size: -
D gene: -
CDR3 protein: CASSSTMNTEAFF
CDR3 DNA: TGTGCCAGCAGTTCCACAATGAACACTGAAGCTTTCTTT

J gene: TRBJ1-4
V gene: TRBV9
clone size: -
D gene: -
CDR3 protein: CASSVGGGSNEKLFF
CDR3 DNA: TGTGCCAGCAGCGTAGGGGGAGGGTCGAATGAAAAACTGTTTTTT

J gene: TRBJ1-6
V gene: TRBV28
clone size: -
D gene: TRBD1
CDR3 protein: CASSFPGTGVSPLHF
CDR3 DNA: TGTGCCAGCAGTTTCCCCGGGACAGGGGTTTCACCCCTCCACTTT

J gene: TRBJ1-4
V gene: TRBV3-1/TRBV3-2
clone size: -
D gene: -
CDR3 protein: CASSQVGGDEKLFF
CDR3 DNA: TGTGCCAGCAGCCAAGTTGGGGGCGATGAAAAACTGTTTTTT

J gene: TRBJ2-1
V gene: TRBV5-1
clone size: -
D gene: TRBD2
CDR3 protein: CASSPRTGGTDYEQFF
CDR3 DNA: TGCGCCAGCAGCCCGCGCACGGGAGGGACCGACTATGAGCAGTTCTTC

J gene: TRBJ1-5
V gene: TRBV2
clone size: -
D gene: TRBD1
CDR3 protein: CASSEIKGQGARSNQPQHF
CDR3 DNA: TGTGCCAGCAGTGAAATCAAGGGACAGGGGGCACGTAGCAATCAGCCCCAGCATTTT

J gene: TRBJ2-1
V gene: TRBV9
clone size: -
D gene: -
CDR3 protein: CASSVGSRLSYNEQFF
CDR3 DNA: TGTGCCAGCAGCGTAGGGTCTAGATTGTCCTACAATGAGCAGTTCTTC

J gene: TRBJ2-7
V gene: TRBV6-5
clone size: once
D gene: -
CDR3 protein: CASSYNVNHVSEQYF
CDR3 DNA: TGTGCCAGCAGTTACAACGTCAATCATGTCAGCGAGCAGTACTTC

J gene: TRBJ1-6
V gene: TRBV6-2/TRBV6-3
clone size: -
D gene: TRBD1
CDR3 protein: CASSWDSRNSPLHF
CDR3 DNA: TGTGCCAGCAGCTGGGACAGTAGAAATTCACCCCTCCACTTT

J gene: TRBJ1-4
V gene: TRBV4-2
clone size: -
D gene: -
CDR3 protein: CASSQELANEKLFF
CDR3 DNA: TGTGCCAGCAGCCAAGAATTAGCTAATGAAAAACTGTTTTTT

J gene: TRBJ2-3
V gene: TRBV5-6
clone size: -
D gene: -
CDR3 protein: CASSLGLGTDTQYF
CDR3 DNA: TGTGCCAGCAGCTTGGGTCTTGGCACAGATACGCAGTATTTT

J gene: TRBJ1-1
V gene: TRBV9
clone size: -
D gene: -
CDR3 protein: CASSVGKWSSAEAFF
CDR3 DNA: TGTGCCAGCAGCGTAGGAAAGTGGTCGAGCGCTGAAGCTTTCTTT

J gene: TRBJ2-1
V gene: TRBV27
clone size: -
D gene: TRBD2
CDR3 protein: CASSLSPSGSVHEQFF
CDR3 DNA: TGTGCCAGCAGTTTATCGCCTAGCGGGAGTGTGCATGAGCAGTTCTTC

J gene: TRBJ1-5
V gene: TRBV28
clone size: -
D gene: TRBD1
CDR3 protein: CASSLRGPLPRQPQHF
CDR3 DNA: TGTGCCAGCAGTTTAAGGGGGCCCCTTCCACGTCAGCCCCAGCATTTT

J gene: TRBJ1-1
V gene: TRBV5-4
clone size: -
D gene: TRBD1
CDR3 protein: CASSSPSRQGLTEAFF
CDR3 DNA: TGTGCCAGCAGCTCCCCTTCGAGACAGGGGCTCACTGAAGCTTTCTTT

J gene: TRBJ1-1
V gene: TRBV6-2/TRBV6-3
clone size: -
D gene: -
CDR3 protein: CASSDGRVTEAFF
CDR3 DNA: TGTGCCAGCAGTGACGGTCGGGTCACTGAAGCTTTCTTT

J gene: TRBJ2-5
V gene: TRBV11-3
clone size: -
D gene: TRBD2
CDR3 protein: CASSLGPFSGGRGETQYF
CDR3 DNA: TGTGCCAGCAGCTTAGGCCCCTTTAGCGGGGGCCGAGGGGAGACCCAGTACTTC

J gene: TRBJ1-4
V gene: TRBV12-3/TRBV12-4
clone size: -
D gene: -
CDR3 protein: CASTTEGTVTLFF
CDR3 DNA: TGTGCCAGCACCACCGAGGGAACCGTGACCCTGTTTTTT

J gene: TRBJ1-2
V gene: TRBV5-6
clone size: -
D gene: TRBD1
CDR3 protein: CATKEDRVGGYTF
CDR3 DNA: TGTGCCACCAAAGAAGACAGGGTTGGTGGCTACACCTTC

J gene: TRBJ1-2
V gene: TRBV7-2
clone size: -
D gene: -
CDR3 protein: CASSLAQGRDYGYTF
CDR3 DNA: TGTGCCAGCAGCTTAGCGCAGGGGCGAGACTATGGCTACACCTTC

J gene: TRBJ2-7
V gene: TRBV19
clone size: -
D gene: -
CDR3 protein: CASSMGRNEQYF
CDR3 DNA: TGTGCCAGTAGTATGGGCCGTAACGAGCAGTACTTC

J gene: TRBJ1-5
V gene: TRBV9
clone size: -
D gene: TRBD1
CDR3 protein: CASSAGTGLSQPQHF
CDR3 DNA: TGTGCCAGCAGCGCAGGGACAGGGCTGAGCCAGCCCCAGCATTTT

J gene: TRBJ2-7
V gene: TRBV7-8
clone size: -
D gene: -
CDR3 protein: CASSPMRRGVNEQYF
CDR3 DNA: TGTGCCAGCAGCCCGATGCGGAGGGGAGTCAACGAGCAGTACTTC

J gene: TRBJ1-6
V gene: TRBV7-2
clone size: few
D gene: -
CDR3 protein: CASSPGVTSPLHF
CDR3 DNA: TGTGCCAGCAGCCCCGGGGTTACTTCACCCCTCCACTTT

J gene: TRBJ2-5
V gene: TRBV27
clone size: once
D gene: -
CDR3 protein: CASSFRTEETQYF
CDR3 DNA: TGTGCCAGCAGTTTTAGGACAGAAGAGACCCAGTACTTC

J gene: TRBJ1-5
V gene: TRBV14
clone size: -
D gene: TRBD1
CDR3 protein: CASSLRFRTGGRQPQHF
CDR3 DNA: TGTGCCAGCAGCCTACGGTTTCGGACAGGGGGCAGGCAGCCCCAGCATTTT

J gene: TRBJ1-1
V gene: TRBV11-1
clone size: -
D gene: TRBD1
CDR3 protein: CASSMTGRTEAFF
CDR3 DNA: TGTGCCAGCAGCATGACAGGGAGAACTGAAGCTTTCTTT

J gene: TRBJ2-3
V gene: TRBV10-3
clone size: -
D gene: -
CDR3 protein: CAITDYDFGDTQYF
CDR3 DNA: TGTGCCATCACCGACTACGATTTCGGGGATACGCAGTATTTT

J gene: TRBJ1-6
V gene: TRBV27
clone size: few
D gene: -
CDR3 protein: CASSLSPYNSPLHF
CDR3 DNA: TGTGCCAGCAGTTTATCTCCATATAATTCACCCCTCCACTTT

J gene: TRBJ1-1
V gene: TRBV7-9
clone size: -
D gene: -
CDR3 protein: CASSYLTGENTEAFF
CDR3 DNA: TGTGCCAGCAGCTACCTGACGGGGGAGAACACTGAAGCTTTCTTT

J gene: TRBJ2-7
V gene: TRBV13
clone size: -
D gene: TRBD1
CDR3 protein: CASTARQGYEQYF
CDR3 DNA: TGTGCCAGCACCGCCAGACAGGGTTACGAGCAGTACTTC

J gene: TRBJ1-3
V gene: TRBV10-3
clone size: -
D gene: -
CDR3 protein: CAISSSSGNTIYF
CDR3 DNA: TGTGCCATCAGTTCTAGCTCTGGAAACACCATATATTTT

J gene: TRBJ2-7
V gene: TRBV4-1
clone size: -
D gene: -
CDR3 protein: CASSQGGTTYEQYF
CDR3 DNA: TGCGCCAGCAGCCAAGGAGGCACTACCTACGAGCAGTACTTC